Listed below are T cell receptor beta chains from one sample, sequenced in a study of blood T cells in healthy people across ages. TCRdb processed the 5' RACE reads anew with MiXCR; each CDR3 protein has one entry. The table includes around 650,000 distinct CDR3 sequences, approximately 40% detected once. The sample consisted of blood. These receptor sequences come from a man of 80 years or more in good health. CDR3s leave out the opening cysteine and the closing phenylalanine or tryptophan. The order of the fields is CDR3 protein, clone size, J gene, V gene. Clone size is not always given. Where it is, it says once, few, many or a class for expanded clones.

CDR3 protein: ASSQVSTSGGKNIQY
clone size: few
J gene: TRBJ2-4
V gene: TRBV4-1

CDR3 protein: ASSPNEDRGLMNTGELF
clone size: few
J gene: TRBJ2-2
V gene: TRBV5-1

CDR3 protein: ASSSQGNNEQF
clone size: .
J gene: TRBJ2-1
V gene: TRBV7-6

CDR3 protein: ASSPRTGGTEAF
clone size: few
J gene: TRBJ1-1
V gene: TRBV18

CDR3 protein: ASRVQGTGETQY
clone size: few
J gene: TRBJ2-5
V gene: TRBV7-9

CDR3 protein: SASSGVSGRASYEQY
clone size: .
J gene: TRBJ2-7
V gene: TRBV20-1

CDR3 protein: ASSLPQRRPQH
clone size: .
J gene: TRBJ1-5
V gene: TRBV5-1

CDR3 protein: ASSVGLAGGRQETQY
clone size: .
J gene: TRBJ2-5
V gene: TRBV9

CDR3 protein: ASSQEERTPLSDQY
clone size: .
J gene: TRBJ2-5
V gene: TRBV4-3

CDR3 protein: ASSLATGRVYEQY
clone size: many
J gene: TRBJ2-7
V gene: TRBV5-1

CDR3 protein: ASSQATQGRNEKLF
clone size: .
J gene: TRBJ1-4
V gene: TRBV3-1

CDR3 protein: ASLPVSGANVLT
clone size: .
J gene: TRBJ2-6
V gene: TRBV10-2

CDR3 protein: ATSRDPAGGPWSEQF
clone size: .
J gene: TRBJ2-1
V gene: TRBV15

CDR3 protein: ASRASGQNNSPLH
clone size: few
J gene: TRBJ1-6
V gene: TRBV6-2/TRBV6-3

CDR3 protein: ASSLEGDSNKQY
clone size: .
J gene: TRBJ2-7
V gene: TRBV7-2

CDR3 protein: ASSSRIAGAYNEQF
clone size: .
J gene: TRBJ2-1
V gene: TRBV6-5

CDR3 protein: SARDPVYKKLF
clone size: .
J gene: TRBJ1-4
V gene: TRBV20-1

CDR3 protein: ASSPTSGIGEQY
clone size: many
J gene: TRBJ2-7
V gene: TRBV12-3/TRBV12-4

CDR3 protein: SAIRTRSTDTQY
clone size: .
J gene: TRBJ2-3
V gene: TRBV20-1

CDR3 protein: ASSLESSGFSYEQY
clone size: few
J gene: TRBJ2-7
V gene: TRBV7-2

CDR3 protein: SARDQAGWQETQY
clone size: few
J gene: TRBJ2-5
V gene: TRBV20-1

CDR3 protein: ATGTESYNEQY
clone size: .
J gene: TRBJ2-5
V gene: TRBV15

CDR3 protein: ASSQGRWRLETQY
clone size: .
J gene: TRBJ2-5
V gene: TRBV4-3

CDR3 protein: ASTPRGREIYEQY
clone size: few
J gene: TRBJ2-7
V gene: TRBV7-2

CDR3 protein: ASSAGVLAGSQETQY
clone size: .
J gene: TRBJ2-5
V gene: TRBV28

CDR3 protein: ASKSPSGRTDTQY
clone size: .
J gene: TRBJ2-3
V gene: TRBV6-5

CDR3 protein: ASSLTGIHTDTQY
clone size: few
J gene: TRBJ2-3
V gene: TRBV11-2

CDR3 protein: ASSPERTAQGY
clone size: many
J gene: TRBJ2-7
V gene: TRBV7-2

CDR3 protein: SATGQGSTDTQY
clone size: .
J gene: TRBJ2-3
V gene: TRBV20-1